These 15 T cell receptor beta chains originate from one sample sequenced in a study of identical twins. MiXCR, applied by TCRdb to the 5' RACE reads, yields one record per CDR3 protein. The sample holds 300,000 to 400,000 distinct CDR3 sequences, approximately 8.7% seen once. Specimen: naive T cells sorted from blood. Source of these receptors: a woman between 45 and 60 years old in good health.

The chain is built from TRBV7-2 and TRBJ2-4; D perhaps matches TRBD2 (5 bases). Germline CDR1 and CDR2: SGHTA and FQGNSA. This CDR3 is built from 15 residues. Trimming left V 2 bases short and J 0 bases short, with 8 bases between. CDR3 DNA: TGTGCCAGCAGCTTATCGGCGGGAGCCAAAAACATTCAGTACTTC. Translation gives CASSLSAGAKNIQYF. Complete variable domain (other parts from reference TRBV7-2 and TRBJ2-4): GAGVSQSPSNKVTEKGKDVELRCDPISGHTALYWYRQSLGQGLEFLIYFQGNSAPDKSGLPSDRFSAERTGGSVSTLTIQRTQQEDSAVYLCASSLSAGAKNIQYFGAGTRLSVL.

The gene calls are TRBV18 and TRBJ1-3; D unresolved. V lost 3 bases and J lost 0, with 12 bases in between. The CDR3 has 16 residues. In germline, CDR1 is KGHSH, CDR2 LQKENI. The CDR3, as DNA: TGTGCCAGCTCACCCCGACCGGCCGCCTCTGGAAACACCATATATTTT. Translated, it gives CASSPRPAASGNTIYF.

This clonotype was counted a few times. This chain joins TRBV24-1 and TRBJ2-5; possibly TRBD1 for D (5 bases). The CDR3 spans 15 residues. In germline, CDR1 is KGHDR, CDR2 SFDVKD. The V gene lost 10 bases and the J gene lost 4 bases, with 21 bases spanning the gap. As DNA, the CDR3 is TGTGCCACTGAGGATTCGGCAGGGCGATCAGAGACCCAGTACTTC. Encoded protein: CATEDSAGRSETQYF.

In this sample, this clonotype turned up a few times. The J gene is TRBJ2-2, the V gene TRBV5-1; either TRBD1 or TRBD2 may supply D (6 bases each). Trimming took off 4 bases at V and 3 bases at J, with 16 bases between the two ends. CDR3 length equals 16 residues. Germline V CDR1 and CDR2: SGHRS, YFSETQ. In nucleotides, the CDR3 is TGCGCCAGCAGCCACGTCCGGAGGGGGGACACCGGGGAGCTGTTTTTT. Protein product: CASSHVRRGDTGELFF.

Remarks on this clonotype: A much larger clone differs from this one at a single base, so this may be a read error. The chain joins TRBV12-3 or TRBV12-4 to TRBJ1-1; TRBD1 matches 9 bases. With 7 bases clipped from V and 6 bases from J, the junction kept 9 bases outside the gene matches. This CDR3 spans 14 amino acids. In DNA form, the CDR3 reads TGTGCCAGCACCCTCACAGGGGGCAAACCTGAAGCTTTCTTT. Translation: CASTLTGGKPEAFF.

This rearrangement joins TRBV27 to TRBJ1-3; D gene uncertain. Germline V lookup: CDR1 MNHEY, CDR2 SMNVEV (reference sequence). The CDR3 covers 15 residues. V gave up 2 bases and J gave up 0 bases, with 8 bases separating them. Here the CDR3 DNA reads TGTGCCAGCAGTTTACGGCGGCTCTCTGGAAACACCATATATTTT. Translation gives CASSLRRLSGNTIYF.

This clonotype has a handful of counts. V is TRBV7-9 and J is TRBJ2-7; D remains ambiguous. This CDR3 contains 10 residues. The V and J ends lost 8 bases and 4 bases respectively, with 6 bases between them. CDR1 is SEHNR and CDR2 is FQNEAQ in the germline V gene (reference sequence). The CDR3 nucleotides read TGTGCCAGCGCCTCGTACGAGCAGTACTTC. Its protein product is CASASYEQYF.

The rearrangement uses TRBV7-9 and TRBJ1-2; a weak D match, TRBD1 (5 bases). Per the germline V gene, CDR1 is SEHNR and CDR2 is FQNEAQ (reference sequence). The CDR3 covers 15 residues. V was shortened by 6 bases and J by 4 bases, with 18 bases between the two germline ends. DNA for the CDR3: TGTGCCAGCAGGGGACTCGGGAGAAAGGGCTATGGCTACACCTTC. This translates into CASRGLGRKGYGYTF.

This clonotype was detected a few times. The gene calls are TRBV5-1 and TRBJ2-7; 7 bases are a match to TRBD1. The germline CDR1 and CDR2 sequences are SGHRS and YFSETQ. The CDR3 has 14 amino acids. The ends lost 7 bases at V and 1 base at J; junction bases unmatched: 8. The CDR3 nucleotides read TGCGCCAGCTCCGGGACAGCCTCTTCCTACGAGCAGTACTTC. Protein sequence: CASSGTASSYEQYF.

CDR3 DNA: TGCAGCGTTTTTTTTCTCACAGATACGCAGTATTTT. Its protein product is CSVFFLTDTQYF. The chain uses TRBV29-1 and TRBJ2-3; D is unresolved. CDR1 SQVTM and CDR2 ANQGSEA come from the germline V gene. Trimming removed 5 bases at V and 2 bases at J, with 8 bases between. There are 12 residues in the CDR3.

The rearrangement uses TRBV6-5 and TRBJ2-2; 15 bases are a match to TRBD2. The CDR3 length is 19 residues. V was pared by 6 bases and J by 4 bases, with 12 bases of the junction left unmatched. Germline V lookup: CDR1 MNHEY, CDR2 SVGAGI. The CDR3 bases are TGTGCCAGCAGACCAACAAAGGGACTAGCGGGGGGCCCCACCGGGGAGCTGTTTTTT. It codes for CASRPTKGLAGGPTGELFF.

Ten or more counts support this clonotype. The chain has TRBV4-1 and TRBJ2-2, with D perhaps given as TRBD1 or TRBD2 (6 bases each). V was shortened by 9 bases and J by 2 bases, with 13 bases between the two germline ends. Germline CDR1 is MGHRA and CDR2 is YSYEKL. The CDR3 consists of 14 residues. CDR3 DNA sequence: TGCGCCAGTGCGGGACACCTAAACACCGGGGAGCTGTTTTTT. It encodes CASAGHLNTGELFF.

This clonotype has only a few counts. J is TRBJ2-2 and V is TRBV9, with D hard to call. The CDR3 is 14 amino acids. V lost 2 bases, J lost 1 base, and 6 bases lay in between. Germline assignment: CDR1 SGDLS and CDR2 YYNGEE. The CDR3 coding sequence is TGTGCCAGCAGCGTGACGGGGAACACCGGGGAGCTGTTTTTT. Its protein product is CASSVTGNTGELFF.

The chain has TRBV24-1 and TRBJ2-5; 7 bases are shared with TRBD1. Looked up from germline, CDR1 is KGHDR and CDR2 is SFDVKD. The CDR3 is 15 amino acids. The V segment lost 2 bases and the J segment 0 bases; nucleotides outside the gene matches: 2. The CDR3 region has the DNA TGTGCCACCAGTGATTACACAGGGGACCAAGAGACCCAGTACTTC. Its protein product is CATSDYTGDQETQYF.

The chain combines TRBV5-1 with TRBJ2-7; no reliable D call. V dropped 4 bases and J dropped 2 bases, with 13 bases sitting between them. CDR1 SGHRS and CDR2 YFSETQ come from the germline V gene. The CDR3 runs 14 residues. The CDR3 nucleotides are TGCGCCAGCAGCCCAGACTCGGCTACCTACGAGCAGTACTTC. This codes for CASSPDSATYEQYF.